The table lists the clone carrying this T cell receptor (beta chain) with many counts. Its target is unknown. This sample was included in a study of T cell repertoires in cytomegalovirus infection. Overall study findings and caveats: Cumulative frequency of public TCR beta families picked out carriers of CMV plus the relevant HLA.

The CDR3 has 16 amino acids. The germline gives CDR1 SGHVS, CDR2 FQNEAQ. V shed 6 bases and J 2 bases; nucleotides not matched to a gene: 8. TCRdb passed the reads through MiXCR, listing each CDR3 protein once. This sample carries roughly 300,000 distinct CDR3 sequences, over 7.5% of them seen once, and the ten largest clones take 3.5% to 4.5%. The chain joins TRBV7-8 to TRBJ2-3, with 10 bases aligning to TRBD2. Input material: PBMCs. The source of this sequence is a human donor in good health (CMV status not recorded). Some clones in this sample may be carry-over from other donors' samples. The CDR3 nucleotides are TGTGCCAGCAGTTTTGGACTAGCGGCCAACACAGATACGCAGTATTTT. Translated: CASSFGLAANTDTQYF.